These 5 T cell receptor beta chains originate from one sample sequenced in a study of blood T cell repertoires in COVID-19. Sequenced by immunoSEQ multiplex PCR; TCRdb stores in-frame clones only, minus some. Among about 410,000 clones listed, 86% were seen once. The sequenced sample consisted of peripheral blood. These receptors were collected from a woman between 25 and 40 years old with active or convalescent COVID-19.

The chain links TRBV4-1 to TRBJ2-3; TRBD2 agrees at 8 bases. The CDR3 consists of 15 residues. CDR1 and CDR2 from the germline V gene are MGHRA and YSYEKL. Trimming took 0 bases from V and 6 from J; bases not matched to a gene: 5. The CDR3 protein is CASSQEDGGADTQYF. CDR3 in DNA: TGCGCCAGCAGCCAAGAAGACGGGGGGGCGGATACGCAGTATTTT.

This chain uses TRBV10-1 with TRBJ2-5; unclear D gene. V was shortened by 0 bases and J by 4 bases, with 15 bases between the two germline ends. CDR1 is WNHNN and CDR2 is SYGVQD in the germline V gene (reference sequence). The length of the CDR3 is 16 residues. CDR3 sequence: CASSESYDNPGETQYF. In nucleotides, the CDR3 is TGCGCCAGCAGTGAGTCGTACGATAACCCGGGAGAGACCCAGTACTTC.

The chain couples TRBV7-9 to TRBJ1-1; no firm D call. Germline values: CDR1 SEHNR, CDR2 FQNEAQ (reference sequence). Trimming cost V 1 base and J 8 bases, with 11 bases left between them. This CDR3 has 13 amino acids. The CDR3 loop reads CASSLGRGGEAFF. The CDR3 bases are TGTGCCAGCAGCTTAGGCCGGGGAGGGGAAGCTTTCTTT.

This sequence joins TRBV2 and TRBJ1-2, with TRBD1 as a possible D gene (5 bases). V lost 7 bases and J lost 2, with 11 bases in between. The CDR3 runs to 13 residues. Germline values: CDR1 SNHLY, CDR2 FYNNEI. In DNA, the CDR3 is TGTGCCAGCAATAGGGGTTTGAACTATGGCTACACCTTC. Translated: CASNRGLNYGYTF.

V and J are TRBV7-2 and TRBJ1-1; D is perhaps TRBD1 (6 bases). V was shortened by 7 bases and J by 4 bases, with 19 bases between the two germline ends. Germline V lookup: CDR1 SGHTA, CDR2 FQGNSA. This CDR3 spans 15 amino acids. CDR3 DNA sequence: TGTGCCAGCACCCCACCGGGGGGAGGGGGCACTGAAGCTTTCTTT. It yields the protein CASTPPGGGGTEAFF.